This T cell receptor beta chain was profiled in a study of control samples from healthy donors and cancer patients. Germline V gives CDR1 SGHRS, CDR2 YFSETQ. V was trimmed by 0 bases and J by 2 bases, leaving 25 bases between them. This CDR3 comprises 20 residues. The table came from immunoSEQ multiplex PCR; TCRdb's copy has only in-frame clones and leaves some out. The repertoire holds about 99,000 clones, around 88% seen once, with under 20% in the top ten. V gene TRBV5-1 combines with J gene TRBJ2-3; the D gene is possibly TRBD1 (6 bases). Sequencing used PBMCs. This TCR derives from a man in his fifties or sixties with lung cancer. CDR3 region: CASSLGLLSDGSGDTDTQYF. In DNA, the CDR3 is TGCGCCAGCAGCTTGGGGCTCCTTTCGGACGGATCAGGGGACACAGATACGCAGTATTTT.